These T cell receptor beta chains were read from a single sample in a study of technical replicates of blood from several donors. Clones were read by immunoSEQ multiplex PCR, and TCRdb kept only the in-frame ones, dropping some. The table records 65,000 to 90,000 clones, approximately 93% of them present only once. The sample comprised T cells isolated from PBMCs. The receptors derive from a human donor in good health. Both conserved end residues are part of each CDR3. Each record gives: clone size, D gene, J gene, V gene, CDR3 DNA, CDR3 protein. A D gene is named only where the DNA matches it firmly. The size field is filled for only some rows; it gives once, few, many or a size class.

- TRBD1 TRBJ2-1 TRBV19 TGTGCCAGTAGTCGGACAGGGAACGACTACAATGAGCAGTTCTTC CASSRTGNDYNEQFF
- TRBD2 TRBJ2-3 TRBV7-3 TGTGCCAGCAGCTTAATGGGAGTAGCGGGGGCCCAAGCAACGCAGTATTTT CASSLMGVAGAQATQYF
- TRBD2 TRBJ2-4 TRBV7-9 TGTGCCAGCAGTAAGACTAGCGGGGGGTCGGGGGAAAACATTCAGTACTTC CASSKTSGGSGENIQYF
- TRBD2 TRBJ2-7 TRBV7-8 TGTGCCAGCAGCATATCGGGACTAGCGGGGCCCCTCGAGCAGTACTTC CASSISGLAGPLEQYF
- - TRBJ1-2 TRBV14 TGTGCCAGCAGCCATACAGGGACCTACTATGGCTACACCTTC CASSHTGTYYGYTF
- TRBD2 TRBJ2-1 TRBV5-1 TGCGCCAGCAGGTCGGGCGGGGGGGCCTACAATGAGCAGTTCTTC CASRSGGGAYNEQFF
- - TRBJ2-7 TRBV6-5 TGTGCCAGCAGTTACTCGGATAGAAGCGGCGAGCAGTACTTC CASSYSDRSGEQYF
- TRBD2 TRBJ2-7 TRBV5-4 TGTGCCAGCAGCGCTCCCCCCGGGACTAGTTATAGCTACGAGCAGTACTTC CASSAPPGTSYSYEQYF
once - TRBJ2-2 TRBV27 TGTGCCAGCGATACTAAGTTTTTTTTAGAGCAGGGTAACACCGGGGAGCTGTTTTTT CASDTKFFLEQGNTGELFF
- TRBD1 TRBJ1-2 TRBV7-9 TGTGCCAGCAGCTTTACGCCGGGACAGGGCCACTTCTATGGCTACACCTTC CASSFTPGQGHFYGYTF
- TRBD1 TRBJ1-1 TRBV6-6 TGTGCCAGCAGCTCACAGGGGACTGAAGCTTTCTTT CASSSQGTEAFF
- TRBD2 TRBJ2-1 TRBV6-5 TGTGCCAGCAGGACCGGGACTAGCGTCTACAATGAGCAGTTCTTC CASRTGTSVYNEQFF
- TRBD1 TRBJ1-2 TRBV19 TGTGCCAGTAGTATTAGAGGGGACAGAAACTATGGCTACACCTTC CASSIRGDRNYGYTF
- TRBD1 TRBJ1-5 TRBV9 TGTGCCAGCAGCGTAGACAGGGGCGGGCAGCCCCAGCATTTT CASSVDRGGQPQHF
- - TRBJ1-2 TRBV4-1 TGCGCCAGCAGCCACAGGGCCCGCTATGGCTACACCTTC CASSHRARYGYTF
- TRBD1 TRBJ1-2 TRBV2 TGTGCCAGCAGAGAGGACAGGGGAAGTAACTATGGCTACACCTTC CASREDRGSNYGYTF
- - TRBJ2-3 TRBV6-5 TGTGCCAGCAGTTATCAGGAAGCTAGCACAGATACGCAGTATTTT CASSYQEASTDTQYF
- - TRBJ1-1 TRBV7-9 TGTGCCAGCAGCTCCCAGGCGTTCAAAAACACTGAAGCTTTCTTT CASSSQAFKNTEAFF
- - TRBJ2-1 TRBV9 TGTGCCAGCAGCGTTTCCGTTTTAGAGTTCGGCTACAATGAGCAGTTCTTC CASSVSVLEFGYNEQFF